This note documents a single T cell receptor beta chain sequence. This record comes from a study of tissue T cells after allogeneic stem cell transplantation. Here immunoSEQ multiplex PCR was the method, and the copy in TCRdb shows in-frame clones only, minus some. The profile shows about 26,000 clones, about 90% of them singletons. The CDR3 length is 12 residues. The ends were cut back, 3 bases at V and 7 bases at J, with 13 bases in the middle. Germline assignment: CDR1 DFQATT and CDR2 SNEGSKA (reference sequence). The chain is built from TRBV20-1 and TRBJ2-7; no firm D call. The receptor was isolated from a male donor older than 55 who later had graft-versus-host disease after an allogeneic stem cell transplant. Sequences were derived from blood, sampled before transplantation. CDR3 sequence reads: CSASTDGLEQYF. DNA for the CDR3: TGCAGTGCTAGTACGGACGGCCTGGAGCAGTACTTC.